What follows are 3 T cell receptor beta chains derived from one specimen sequenced in a study of regulatory T cells in long-lasting Graves disease (dated by TCRdb to about 2021). To prepare the library, multiplex PCR was applied. The listed sequencing device is Illumina HiSeq 4000. CDR3 regions were amplified by Arm-PCR with iRepertoire HTBI primers to construct TCR beta libraries. TCRdb handled the public reads itself, with Q25 trimming in fastp and clone calling in MiXCR, and kept productive beta chains. Each entry merges the rows of one CDR3 protein and shows their most common DNA and genes. The table for this sample lists some 370,000 distinct CDR3 sequences; 20% to 25% of them were counted only once. Less than 25% of the sample is held by the ten biggest clonotypes. The sample's time point label, decoded: persistent/refractory GD, antithyroid drugs over 5 years with positive TRAb. For both TCR sequencing and RNA sequencing, RNA was extracted from PBMCs using TRIzol.

Source: peripheral blood mononuclear cells (PBMCs), taken when the disease was refractory, from a patient treated with antithyroid drugs. Every receptor here comes from a female donor with Graves disease.

This clonotype was seen repeatedly, ten times or more. The CDR3 bases are TGTGCCAGCAGAATTAAGTACGAGCAGTACTTC. Protein product: CASRIKYEQYF. V usage is TRBV7-3 and J usage is TRBJ2-7; D gene ambiguous. CDR1 is SGHTA and CDR2 is FQGTGA in the germline V gene. CDR3 length: 11 amino acids. V lost 6 bases and J 4 bases, leaving 7 bases between the germline ends.

The J gene is TRBJ2-5, the V gene TRBV28; weak D call: TRBD2 (6 bases). V was pared by 6 bases and J by 5 bases, with 16 bases between. Germline CDR1 reads MDHEN; CDR2 reads SYDVKM. The CDR3 spans 14 residues. The CDR3 bases are TGTGCCAGCAGAGACGCGGGGTTGGGGGAGACCCAGTACTTC. This encodes CASRDAGLGETQYF.

The chain has TRBV20-1 and TRBJ2-7; 9 nucleotides agree with TRBD1. This CDR3 region has 13 residues. The germline V gene encodes CDR1 DFQATT and CDR2 SNEGSKA (reference sequence). V dropped 4 bases and J dropped 6; count of bases not matched to a gene: 7. CDR3 protein: CSATPGQGSEQYF. The CDR3 DNA sequence: TGCAGTGCTACCCCGGGACAGGGATCCGAGCAGTACTTC.